This section outlines one T cell receptor (beta chain) sequence together with its context. The data stem from a study of T-cell reconstitution after alpha-beta-depleted transplantation in children. A library of TCRbeta sequences, prepared with unique molecular identifiers, was generated. A single record per CDR3 protein comes from TCRdb applying MiXCR to the PCR reads. This sample has about 980,000 distinct CDR3 sequences, with 25% to 35% found just once. The CDR3 has 13 residues. Trimming took off 4 bases at V and 6 bases at J, with 11 bases between the two ends. Germline V gives CDR1 SGHTS, CDR2 YDEGEE.

This specimen was PBMCs, mostly from graft donor cells, taken 360 days after TCRalphabeta/CD19-depleted stem cell transplant. The chain links TRBV5-8 to TRBJ1-5; D is unresolved. The sequence was collected from a boy under two years old who had a stem cell transplant for SCID, so the T cells may come from the graft donor. The CDR3 loop is CASSKVGVQPQHF. CDR3 in DNA: TGTGCCAGCAGCAAAGTTGGAGTTCAGCCCCAGCATTTT.